The 31 T cell receptor beta chains below were found in one sample sequenced in a study of T cell repertoires in cytomegalovirus infection. No antigen is known for these receptors. TCRdb analysed the reads with MiXCR anew, one entry per CDR3 protein. The sample lists around 710,000 distinct CDR3 sequences; approximately 32% were seen once. This specimen consisted of cultured CD8+ T cells from PBMCs, obtained from culture after CMV antigen stimulation. These receptor sequences come from a human donor in good health (CMV status not recorded). Some clones in this sample may be carry-over from other donors' samples.

The rearrangement uses TRBV19 and TRBJ2-1; perhaps TRBD2 as D (6 bases). CDR1 is LNHDA and CDR2 is SQIVND in the germline V gene (reference sequence). This CDR3 region has 13 residues. V dropped 1 base and J dropped 10 bases, with 11 bases sitting between them. In DNA, the CDR3 is TGTGCCAGTAGTATAGGTGGGGGGTACGAGCAGTTCTTC. Residues: CASSIGGGYEQFF.

This chain connects TRBV19 to TRBJ2-2; D is ambiguous. The CDR3 is 16 amino acids. Germline-derived CDR1 and CDR2 are LNHDA and SQIVND (reference sequence). Deletions cut 5 bases from V and 1 base from J, with 14 bases between. CDR3 in DNA: TGTGCCAGTAGTCCGAACATACTACTGAACACCGGGGAGCTGTTTTTT. Translating it yields CASSPNILLNTGELFF.

CDR3 sequence: CASNQERTGRLIGYTF. CDR3 DNA: TGTGCCAGCAACCAGGAGAGGACAGGGCGGTTGATTGGCTACACCTTC. The rearrangement uses TRBV6-2 or TRBV6-3 and TRBJ1-2; TRBD1 aligns across 8 bases. This CDR3 has 16 amino acids. The J segment lost 7 bases and the V segment lost 7 bases, leaving 17 bases of the junction unmatched. Germline V CDR1 and CDR2: MNHEY, SVGEGT.

This sequence joins TRBV2 and TRBJ2-7; possibly TRBD2 for D (7 bases). Trimming pared 1 base from V and 2 bases from J, leaving 12 bases between. The germline CDR1 and CDR2 sequences are SNHLY and FYNNEI. The CDR3 has 15 amino acids. CDR3 bases: TGTGCCAGCAGTGAAGGGGGGGGCATAACCTACGAGCAGTACTTC. Translation gives CASSEGGGITYEQYF.

In this sample, this clonotype turned up many times. This chain joins TRBV7-9 and TRBJ2-1; possible D gene TRBD2, 6 bases. The CDR3 covers 13 residues. Germline CDR1 and CDR2: SEHNR and FQNEAQ (reference sequence). Trimming cost V 3 bases and J 7 bases, with 10 bases left between them. As DNA, the CDR3 is TGTGCCAGCAGCTTCGGGAGTACGAATGAGCAGTTCTTC. Amino acids: CASSFGSTNEQFF.

This chain uses TRBV28 with TRBJ1-5, with 8 nucleotides matching TRBD1. The germline V gene has CDR1 MDHEN and CDR2 SYDVKM. CDR3 length: 16 residues. With 1 base clipped from V and 6 bases from J, the junction kept 8 bases outside the gene matches. Here the CDR3 DNA reads TGTGCCAGCAGTTTATCACAGGGGGAGCGCAGTCAGCCCCAGCATTTT. It is translated as CASSLSQGERSQPQHF.

This rearrangement joins TRBV7-8 to TRBJ2-5, with 13 nucleotides matching TRBD2. The CDR3 sequence is 18 residues long. V lost 1 base, J lost 3 bases, and 8 bases stayed unmatched. Germline loops: CDR1 SGHVS, CDR2 FQNEAQ. CDR3 sequence: CASSLVVGTSGDEETQYF. The CDR3 coding sequence is TGTGCCAGCAGCTTAGTGGTGGGGACTAGCGGGGATGAAGAGACCCAGTACTTC.

The chain joins TRBV6-5 to TRBJ2-7; 11 nucleotides agree with TRBD2. After removal of 5 bases from V and 4 bases from J, the junction contained 7 bases not matched to a gene. The germline V gene encodes CDR1 MNHEY and CDR2 SVGAGI. The CDR3 sequence is 15 residues long. CDR3 region: CASSPSSGGIYEQYF. CDR3 DNA: TGTGCCAGCAGTCCCTCTAGCGGGGGGATTTACGAGCAGTACTTC.

This clonotype was picked up many times. V gene TRBV7-6 combines with J gene TRBJ2-7; 9 bases align to TRBD2. The V gene end was trimmed by 5 bases and the J gene end by 5 bases; junction bases not matched to a gene: 4. Germline-derived CDR1 and CDR2 are SGHVS and FNYEAQ. The CDR3 length is 13 residues. The CDR3 is CASSPSGGHEQYF. CDR3 DNA: TGTGCCAGCAGCCCGAGCGGGGGGCACGAGCAGTACTTC.

The rearrangement links TRBV12-3 or TRBV12-4 to TRBJ1-1; perhaps TRBD1 as D (5 bases). V lost 3 bases to trimming and J lost 3 bases, with 8 bases between them. The CDR3 covers 13 residues. As DNA, the CDR3 is TGTGCCAGCAGTTTGGGACCTCACACTGAAGCTTTCTTT. Residues: CASSLGPHTEAFF.

This rearrangement joins TRBV5-6 to TRBJ2-3, with 8 nucleotides matching TRBD1. CDR1 is SGHDT and CDR2 is YYEEEE in the germline V gene. The CDR3 is 12 residues long. Trimming took 4 bases from V and 6 from J; bases not matched to a gene: 1. The chain's CDR3 is CASSRQGDTQYF. As DNA, the CDR3 is TGTGCCAGCAGCCGACAGGGGGATACGCAGTATTTT.

This clonotype turned up a few times. The rearrangement uses TRBV7-4 and TRBJ1-2; D not resolved. The V gene lost 5 bases and the J gene lost 7 bases, with 26 bases spanning the gap. CDR3 length: 17 amino acids. Germline assignment: CDR1 SGHVT and CDR2 SQSDAQ. The CDR3 sequence is CASSQPRTGNEAGGYTF. The DNA of the CDR3 is TGTGCCAGCAGCCAACCCCGTACCGGGAACGAGGCGGGTGGCTACACCTTC.

The V call is TRBV10-3, the J call TRBJ2-5; D possibly matches TRBD1 or TRBD2 (6 bases each). The CDR3 length is 14 residues. The V end was cut by 0 bases, the J end by 9 bases, with 14 bases between. Germline CDR1 and CDR2: ENHRY and SYGVKD. CDR3 region: CAISESITRGAQYF. The CDR3 coding sequence is TGTGCCATCAGTGAGTCGATTACGAGGGGGGCCCAGTACTTC.

This chain uses TRBV6-8 with TRBJ2-7, with a possible D match to TRBD1 (6 bases). Between the trimmed V and J ends, which lost 0 bases and 1 base, there was a span of 16 bases. CDR3 length: 17 amino acids. Germline V gene lookup returns CDR1 MNHGY and CDR2 SAAAGT. The CDR3 is CASSYSGRGGPSYEQYF. In DNA form, the CDR3 reads TGTGCCAGCAGTTACTCGGGTCGAGGGGGTCCGTCCTACGAGCAGTACTTC.

V usage is TRBV6-2 or TRBV6-3 and J usage is TRBJ2-1; D remains ambiguous. CDR3 length: 12 residues. V was clipped by 0 bases and J by 8 bases, with 5 bases between them. Germline values: CDR1 MNHEY, CDR2 SVGEGT. DNA of the CDR3: TGTGCCAGCAGTTACTCGATCCATGAGCAGTTCTTC. As protein: CASSYSIHEQFF.

This chain connects TRBV29-1 to TRBJ2-7; 9 bases agree with TRBD1. V lost 5 bases and J lost 6; bases outside the gene matches: 5. The CDR3 runs to 12 residues. Looked up from germline, CDR1 is SQVTM and CDR2 is ANQGSEA. CDR3 sequence reads: CSVSEGQGEQYV. The CDR3 DNA sequence: TGCAGCGTTTCCGAGGGACAGGGCGAGCAGTACGTC.

This clonotype was detected only once. The J gene is TRBJ2-7, the V gene TRBV6-2 or TRBV6-3; 13 bases align to TRBD2. Trimming cost V 4 bases and J 1 base; bases outside gene matches: 10. This CDR3 contains 18 residues. Germline loops: CDR1 MNHEY, CDR2 SVGEGT. Here the CDR3 reads CASSCSPTSGGPSYEQYF. DNA for the CDR3: TGTGCCAGCAGTTGCTCCCCGACTAGCGGGGGGCCATCCTACGAGCAGTACTTC.

CDR3 nucleotides: TGTGCCAGCAGCGTAGACCCTGAAGCTTTCTTT. Translated, it gives CASSVDPEAFF. The V and J genes are TRBV9 and TRBJ1-1; D unresolved. The V end lost 0 bases, the J end lost 6 bases, and 3 bases lay between the germline ends. This CDR3 has 11 amino acids. CDR1 is SGDLS, CDR2 YYNGEE, per germline.

The chain uses TRBV4-2 and TRBJ2-5; the match to TRBD2 covers 8 bases. The germline V gene encodes CDR1 LGHNA and CDR2 YNFKEQ. The V and J ends lost 0 bases and 0 bases, in that order; junction bases with no gene match: 6. The length of the CDR3 is 17 residues. In DNA, the CDR3 is TGTGCCAGCAGCCAAGATGGTCCTAGCGGGTACCAAGAGACCCAGTACTTC. It translates to CASSQDGPSGYQETQYF.

V is TRBV12-3 or TRBV12-4 and J is TRBJ2-2, with D tentatively TRBD1 or TRBD2 (5 bases each). There are 14 residues in the CDR3. V shed 7 bases and J shed 5 bases, with 14 bases lying between them. The CDR3 nucleotides are TGTGCCAGCACCCAGTTTGGGGGAACCGGGGAGCTGTTTTTT. Its translation is CASTQFGGTGELFF.

This clonotype was counted a few times. The chain couples TRBV7-9 to TRBJ2-7; D might be TRBD2 (6 bases). This CDR3 contains 15 residues. Germline values: CDR1 SEHNR, CDR2 FQNEAQ (reference sequence). The germline V and J ends were trimmed by 5 bases and 3 bases, with 17 bases remaining between them. CDR3 sequence reads: CASSNGGVYIYEQYV. The CDR3 nucleotides read TGTGCCAGCAGCAACGGGGGAGTCTACATCTACGAGCAGTACGTC.

This clonotype was seen a handful of times. The CDR3 sequence is CASSTNARHYGYTF. DNA for the CDR3: TGTGCCAGCAGCACTAACGCCCGACACTATGGCTACACCTTC. V and J are TRBV7-9 and TRBJ1-2; D ambiguous. With 5 bases removed from V and 3 bases from J, the gap between germline ends came to 13 bases. CDR3 length equals 14 residues. Looked up from germline, CDR1 is SEHNR and CDR2 is FQNEAQ (reference sequence).

The chain has TRBV7-8 and TRBJ2-7; TRBD2 aligns across 13 bases. Trimming took 5 bases from V and 2 from J; bases not matched to a gene: 15. The germline V gene has CDR1 SGHVS and CDR2 FQNEAQ. The CDR3 contains 19 residues. DNA for the CDR3: TGTGCCAGCAGCCTGCTGAGACCGGGACTAGCGGGGCGAACCTACGAGCAGTACGTC. Translation: CASSLLRPGLAGRTYEQYV.

The V gene is TRBV28, the J gene TRBJ2-2; D possibly uses TRBD1 or TRBD2 (6 bases each). The V gene's germline CDR1 is MDHEN and CDR2 SYDVKM. The CDR3 runs to 14 residues. V lost 6 bases to trimming and J lost 3 bases, with 11 bases between them. CDR3 nucleotide sequence: TGTGCCAGCAGAAACAGGGACTACACCGGGGAGCTGTTTTTT. Encoded protein: CASRNRDYTGELFF. The variable domain in full, completed from reference TRBV28 and TRBJ2-2, reads DVKVTQSSRYLVKRTGEKVFLECVQDMDHENMFWYRQDPGLGLRLIYFSYDVKMKEKGDIPEGYSVSREKKERFSLILESASTNQTSMYLCASRNRDYTGELFFGEGSRLTVL.

This clonotype turned up a few times. V is TRBV5-8 and J is TRBJ1-1, with D maybe TRBD1 (6 bases). Trimming cost V 0 bases and J 4 bases, with 13 bases left between them. The CDR3 sequence is 15 residues long. Germline V gene lookup returns CDR1 SGHTS and CDR2 YDEGEE. The CDR3 loop reads CASSLARGSVTEAFF. The CDR3 nucleotides read TGTGCCAGCAGCTTGGCAAGGGGGAGTGTCACTGAAGCTTTCTTT. The full variable domain, in which reference TRBV5-8 and TRBJ1-1 provide the parts outside the CDR3, is EAGVTQSPTHLIKTRGQQATLRCSPISGHTSVYWYQQALGLGLQFLLWYDEGEERNRGNFPPRFSGRQFPNYSSELNVNALELEDSALYLCASSLARGSVTEAFFGQGTRLTVV.

This sequence joins TRBV4-3 and TRBJ1-2; D gene unclear. The V gene's germline CDR1 is LGHNA and CDR2 YSLEER. The CDR3 totals 15 residues. The germline V and J ends were trimmed by 0 bases and 2 bases, with 10 bases remaining between them. The chain's CDR3 is CASSQDRSPNYGYTF. In nucleotides, the CDR3 is TGCGCCAGCAGCCAAGATAGAAGTCCGAACTATGGCTACACCTTC.

This clonotype was seen only a few times. The chain has TRBV27 and TRBJ1-3; D unclear. There are 16 residues in the CDR3. Trimming shortened V by 0 bases and J by 0 bases, and 9 bases separated the two germline ends. Germline-derived CDR1 and CDR2 are MNHEY and SMNVEV (reference sequence). CDR3 sequence reads: CASSLSAFNSGNTIYF. The CDR3 bases are TGTGCCAGCAGTTTATCGGCCTTTAACTCTGGAAACACCATATATTTT.

This clonotype was seen a few times. The chain employs TRBV4-1 and TRBJ1-5, with D tentatively TRBD1 (5 bases). V was shortened by 4 bases and J by 1 base, with 11 bases between the two germline ends. The germline gives CDR1 MGHRA, CDR2 YSYEKL. This CDR3 region has 15 residues. This chain's CDR3 is CASSPRRGSNQPQHF. The DNA of the CDR3 is TGCGCCAGCAGCCCGCGAAGGGGCAGCAATCAGCCCCAGCATTTT.

CDR3 sequence: CASSMWSGSSETQYF. CDR3 sequence (DNA): TGTGCCAGTAGTATGTGGAGCGGGTCCTCGGAGACCCAGTACTTC. This chain joins TRBV19 and TRBJ2-5, with TRBD2 as a possible D gene (6 bases). The CDR3 is 15 amino acids. Trimming removed 3 bases from V and 5 bases from J, with 16 bases in between. Germline CDR1 reads LNHDA; CDR2 reads SQIVND (reference sequence).

This clonotype was picked up one time. The genes are TRBV5-1 and TRBJ2-4; D is possibly TRBD2 (5 bases). V dropped 3 bases and J dropped 7 bases, with 14 bases sitting between them. Germline V gene data show CDR1 as SGHRS and CDR2 as YFSETQ. This CDR3 region has 14 residues. The CDR3, as DNA: TGCGCCAGCAGCTCCACCGCCTTAGCGAACATTCAGTACTTC. Its protein is CASSSTALANIQYF.

This clonotype occurred a few times. The chain employs TRBV6-5 and TRBJ2-1, with D perhaps being TRBD1 or TRBD2 (5 bases each). Trimming removed 1 base from V and 6 bases from J, with 13 bases in between. There are 15 residues in the CDR3. Germline assignment: CDR1 MNHEY and CDR2 SVGAGI. The CDR3 protein is CASSYYLSGGNEQFF. In nucleotides, the CDR3 is TGTGCCAGCAGTTACTACCTTTCTGGGGGCAATGAGCAGTTCTTC.